This TCR beta chain was sequenced in a study of early T cells in non-severe SARS-CoV-2 infection. Overall study results and limits: The matching step, a VDJdb search, favored anti-spike CD8 responses and missed private and CD4 specificities.

Each single cDNA molecule received a unique molecular identifier. TCRdb re-derived calls from the 5' RACE reads in MiXCR, one entry per CDR3 protein. The sample holds 85,000 to 100,000 distinct CDR3 sequences, roughly 15% seen once. This clonotype was found a few times. Antigen: not known. Germline V CDR1 and CDR2: SGHRS, YFSETQ. The CDR3 has 17 amino acids. Trimming pared 0 bases from V and 5 bases from J, leaving 20 bases between. The sequenced sample was whole blood. The sequence came from an adult who was a healthcare worker with PCR-confirmed SARS-CoV-2 infection or an uninfected control (not recorded which). This rearrangement joins TRBV5-1 to TRBJ2-5, with D possibly being TRBD1 (5 bases). CDR3: CASSLARTFALTETQYF. Here the CDR3 DNA reads TGCGCCAGCAGCTTGGCCCGGACATTCGCCCTGACGGAGACCCAGTACTTC. Using reference TRBV5-1 and TRBJ2-5 for the parts outside the CDR3, the full variable domain is KAGVTQTPRYLIKTRGQQVTLSCSPISGHRSVSWYQQTPGQGLQFLFEYFSETQRNKGNFPGRFSGRQFSNSRSEMNVSTLELGDSALYLCASSLARTFALTETQYFGPGTRLLVL.